The TCR beta chain described here comes from a study of CD8+CD57+ T cells in acquired aplastic anemia listed by TCRdb under 2018. About the full investigation: Extracted DNA from sorted CD4+ and CD8+ cells averaged about 2.9 ug, ranging from roughly 0.17 to 30 ug. A CD8+CD57+ expansion meant a frequency higher than the mean frequency seen in healthy subjects.

The research as a whole found: No significant difference in CD8+ Simpson's diversity was found between patients and healthy controls (P=0.060). Twenty-nine CD8+ CDR3 sequences were found in both patients and controls but appeared to be highly expressed in patients and within the immunodominant clones of the patients.

Genomic DNA served as template for TCR beta VDJ combination and CDR3 sequence profiling. TCR repertoire sequencing was run on an Illumina HiSeq 2000. As for how the authors treated the data: TRBV/TRBJ rearrangement plots, CDR3 size and DJ length profiles, and Simpson's diversity index were used to assess repertoires. The immunodominant clone was defined as the most abundant DNA sequence in deep sequencing data. CDR3 amino acid sequences were checked for sharing across subjects and were also compared against the VDJdb database and published repertoires. Through fastp at Q25 and MiXCR, TCRdb rebuilt clones from the public reads, retaining in-frame beta chains. Each record represents a unique CDR3 protein, reported with the most common genes and DNA among its rows. The V and J calls come from TCRdb's annotation, not from the publication. The table for this sample lists around 210,000 distinct CDR3 sequences; 65% of them were counted only once. The ten most abundant clones make up roughly 62% of the sample.

Flow cytometry had shown CD8+CD57+ cell expansion in the patients selected for sequencing. All patients had severe acquired aplastic anemia diagnosed by International Study of Aplastic Anemia and Agranulocytosis and Camitta criteria. Patients had received no therapy at the time of blood sampling. In this study, sorted CD4+ and CD8+ T cells from the blood of healthy subjects and of severe aplastic anemia patients had their TCR repertoires deep-sequenced. Patients were enrolled in the USA under clinicaltrials.gov protocols 00001620, 01623167, 00001397, 00071045, 00081523 and 00961064. Ficoll-Paque density gradient centrifugation was used to isolate peripheral blood mononuclear cells. Before DNA was extracted, CD4+ and CD8+ T cells were sorted using either FACS or magnetic beads. A word on this clonotype: Its antigen is currently not known. Base qualities were left out, and no much larger clone turns up one base away.

The junction carries 10 bases between V and J, which are trimmed by 4 bases and 0 bases respectively. From a lookup of the germline V gene (reference sequence), CDR1 and CDR2 are LNHDA and SQIVND. The CDR3, from cysteine to phenylalanine, totals 14 residues. Only the CDR3 region is kept as DNA, spanning 42 bases read in frame from base 1. The rearrangement joined TRBV19 to TRBJ2-7, with no reliable assignment of the D segment. This receptor was obtained from a human donor with aplastic anemia. Sequences were obtained from sorted CD4+, CD8+, or CD8+CD57+ T cells (not recorded which) from PBMCs. The CDR3 protein sequence reads: CASSNPGSSYEQYF. The DNA reads as follows: TGTGCCAGTAGTAATCCCGGAAGCTCCTACGAGCAGTACTTC.